This T cell receptor (beta chain) was obtained from a study of T cell responses to AZD1222 COVID-19 vaccine. General study results and limits: Two AZD1222 administrations were followed by greater Spike-specific TCR breadth and depth. Donors, mostly white British, included more females; clonal diversity was possibly underestimated. Repertoire sampling happened only post peak T cell response.

Method: immunoSEQ multiplex PCR; TCRdb's copy keeps in-frame clones and lacks some. The sample holds 140,000 to 150,000 clones, 90% to 95% seen once. As for this clone: Its target is unknown.

The V end lost 1 base, the J end lost 5 bases, and 16 bases lay between the germline ends. The CDR3 loop spans 16 amino acids. Germline CDR1 is MNHEY and CDR2 is SVGEGT. This sequence was found in an adult in good health. The sequencing here drew on peripheral blood, taken on day 0 of AZD1222 vaccination. This chain connects TRBV6-2 or TRBV6-3 to TRBJ2-3; TRBD2 might be the D (5 bases). The CDR3 DNA reads TGTGCCAGCAGTTACTTGGCGGCCCCGGCGGGAGATACGCAGTATTTT. The encoded protein is CASSYLAAPAGDTQYF.